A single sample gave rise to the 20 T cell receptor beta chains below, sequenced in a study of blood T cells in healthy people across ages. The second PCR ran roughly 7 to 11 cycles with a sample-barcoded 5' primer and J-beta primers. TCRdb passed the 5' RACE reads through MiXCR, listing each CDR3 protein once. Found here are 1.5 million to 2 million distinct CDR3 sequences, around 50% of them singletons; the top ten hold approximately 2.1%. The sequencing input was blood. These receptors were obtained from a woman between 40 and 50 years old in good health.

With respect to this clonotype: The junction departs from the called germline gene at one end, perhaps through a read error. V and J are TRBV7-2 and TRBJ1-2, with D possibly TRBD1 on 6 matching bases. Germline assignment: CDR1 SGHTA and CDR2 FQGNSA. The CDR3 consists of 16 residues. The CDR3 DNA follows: TGTGCCAGCAGCGTAGCCCTGGGGGGGGCTGACTATGGCTACACCTTC. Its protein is CASSVALGGADYGYTF. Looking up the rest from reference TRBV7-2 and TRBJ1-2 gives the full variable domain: GAGVSQSPSNKVTEKGKDVELRCDPISGHTALYWYRQSLGQGLEFLIYFQGNSAPDKSGLPSDRFSAERTGGSVSTLTIQRTQQEDSAVYLCASSVALGGADYGYTFGSGTRLTVV.

The CDR3 is CASSLENFYYNEQFF. CDR3 sequence (DNA): TGTGCCAGCAGCTTAGAGAACTTTTACTACAATGAGCAGTTCTTC. The chain is built from TRBV11-2 and TRBJ2-1; D not resolved. The CDR3 consists of 15 residues. Per the germline V gene, CDR1 is SGHAT and CDR2 is FQNNGV. Trimming pared 0 bases from V and 3 bases from J, leaving 9 bases between.

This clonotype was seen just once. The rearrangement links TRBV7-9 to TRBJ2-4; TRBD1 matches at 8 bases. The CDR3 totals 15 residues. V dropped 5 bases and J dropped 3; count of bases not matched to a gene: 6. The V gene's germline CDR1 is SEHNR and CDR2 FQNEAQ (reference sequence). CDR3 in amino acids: CASSATGQDKNIQYF. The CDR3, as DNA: TGTGCCAGCAGCGCTACGGGACAGGACAAAAACATTCAGTACTTC. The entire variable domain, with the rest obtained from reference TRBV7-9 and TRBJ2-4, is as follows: DTGVSQNPRHKITKRGQNVTFRCDPISEHNRLYWYRQTLGQGPEFLTYFQNEAQLEKSRLLSDRFSAERPKGSFSTLEIQRTEQGDSAMYLCASSATGQDKNIQYFGAGTRLSVL.

CDR3 in amino acids: CASSQGTVYNEQFF. DNA of the CDR3: TGTGCCAGCAGTCAAGGGACGGTTTACAATGAGCAGTTCTTC. This rearrangement joins TRBV27 to TRBJ2-1; D is possibly TRBD1 or TRBD2 (5 bases each). From germline, CDR1 is MNHEY and CDR2 SMNVEV (reference sequence). Trimming removed 5 bases from V and 4 bases from J, with 12 bases in between. The CDR3 runs 14 residues.

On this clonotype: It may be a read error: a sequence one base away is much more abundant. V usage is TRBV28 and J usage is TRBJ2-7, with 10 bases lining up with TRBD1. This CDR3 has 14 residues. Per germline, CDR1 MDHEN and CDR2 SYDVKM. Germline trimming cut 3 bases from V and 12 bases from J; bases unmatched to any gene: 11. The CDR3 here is CASSFGQGDETRYF. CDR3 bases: TGTGCCAGCAGTTTCGGACAGGGGGATGAGACCCGGTACTTC.

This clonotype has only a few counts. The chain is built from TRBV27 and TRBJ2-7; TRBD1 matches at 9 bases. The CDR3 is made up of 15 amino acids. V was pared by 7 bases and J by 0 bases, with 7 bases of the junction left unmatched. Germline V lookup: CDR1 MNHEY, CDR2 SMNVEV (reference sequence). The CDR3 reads CASIYTGGRSYEQYF. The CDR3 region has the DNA TGTGCCAGCATCTATACAGGGGGCCGCTCCTACGAGCAGTACTTC.

The CDR3 bases are TGTGCCAGCAGTTTAGCGGGTGGGCGCCGCTCCTACGAGCAGTACTTC. It translates to CASSLAGGRRSYEQYF. The J gene is TRBJ2-7, the V gene TRBV12-3 or TRBV12-4; D gene unclear. The length of the CDR3 is 16 residues. V was shortened by 0 bases and J by 0 bases, with 12 bases between the two germline ends.

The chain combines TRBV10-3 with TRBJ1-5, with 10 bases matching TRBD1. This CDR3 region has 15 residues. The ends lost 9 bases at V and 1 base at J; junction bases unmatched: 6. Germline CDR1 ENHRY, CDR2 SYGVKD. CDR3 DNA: TGTGCCATAAAACAGGACAGGGGGAGCAATCAGCCCCAGCATTTT. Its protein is CAIKQDRGSNQPQHF.

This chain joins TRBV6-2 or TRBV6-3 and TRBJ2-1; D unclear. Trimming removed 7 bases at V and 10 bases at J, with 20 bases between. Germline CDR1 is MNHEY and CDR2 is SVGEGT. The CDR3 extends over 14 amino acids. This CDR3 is CASTPGIGSYEQFF. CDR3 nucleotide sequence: TGTGCCAGCACACCGGGCATAGGGTCCTACGAGCAGTTCTTC.

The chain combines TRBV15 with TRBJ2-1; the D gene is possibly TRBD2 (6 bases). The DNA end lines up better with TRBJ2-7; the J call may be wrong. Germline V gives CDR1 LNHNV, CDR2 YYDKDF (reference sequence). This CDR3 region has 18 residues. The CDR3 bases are TGTGCCACCAGAAGCGGGCGAGCCGCAGGGTCCTCCTACAATGAGCAGTACTTC. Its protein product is CATRSGRAAGSSYNEQYF.

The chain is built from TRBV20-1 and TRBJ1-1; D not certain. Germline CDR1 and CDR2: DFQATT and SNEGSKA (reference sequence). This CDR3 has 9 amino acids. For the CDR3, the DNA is TGCTTACCGCACTTTGAAGCTTTCTTT. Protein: CLPHFEAFF.

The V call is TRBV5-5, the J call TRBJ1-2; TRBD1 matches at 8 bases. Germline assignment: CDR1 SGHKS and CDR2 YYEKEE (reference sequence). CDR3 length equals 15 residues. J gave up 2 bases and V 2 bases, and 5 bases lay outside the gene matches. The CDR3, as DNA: TGTGCCAGCAGCTTCCGGCCAGGGGGCAACTATGGCTACACCTTC. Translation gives CASSFRPGGNYGYTF.

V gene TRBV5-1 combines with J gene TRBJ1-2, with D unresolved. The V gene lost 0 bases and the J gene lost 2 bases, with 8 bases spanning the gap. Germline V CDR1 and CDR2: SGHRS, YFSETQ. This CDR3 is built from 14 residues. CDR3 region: CASSLEGMNYGYTF. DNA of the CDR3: TGCGCCAGCAGCTTGGAAGGGATGAACTATGGCTACACCTTC.

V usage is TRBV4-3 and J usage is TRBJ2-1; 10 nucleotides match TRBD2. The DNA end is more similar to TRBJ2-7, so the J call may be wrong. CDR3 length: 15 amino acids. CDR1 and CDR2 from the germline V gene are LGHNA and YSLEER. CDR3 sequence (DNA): TGCGCCAGCAGCACAGCGGGGGGGGTCTACAATGAGCAGTACTTC. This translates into CASSTAGGVYNEQYF.

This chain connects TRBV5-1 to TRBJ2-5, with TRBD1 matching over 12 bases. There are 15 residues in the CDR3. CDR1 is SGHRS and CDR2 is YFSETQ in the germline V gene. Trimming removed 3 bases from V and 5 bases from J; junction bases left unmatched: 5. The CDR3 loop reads CASSWGTGGRETQYF. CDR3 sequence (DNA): TGCGCCAGCAGCTGGGGGACAGGGGGCCGGGAGACCCAGTACTTC.

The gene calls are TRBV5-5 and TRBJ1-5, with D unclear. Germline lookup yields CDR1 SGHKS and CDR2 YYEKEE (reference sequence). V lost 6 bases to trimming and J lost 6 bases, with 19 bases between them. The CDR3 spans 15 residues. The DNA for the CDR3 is TGTGCCAGCACCAGGAGGACCGAGGGTGTTCAGCCCCAGCATTTT. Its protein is CASTRRTEGVQPQHF.

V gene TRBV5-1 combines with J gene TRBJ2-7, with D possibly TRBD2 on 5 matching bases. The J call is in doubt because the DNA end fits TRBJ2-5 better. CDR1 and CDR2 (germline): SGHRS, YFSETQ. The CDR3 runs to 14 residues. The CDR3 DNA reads TGCGCCAGCAGCTCCGGGCCCCCACGGGGGACCCAGTACTTC. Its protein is CASSSGPPRGTQYF.

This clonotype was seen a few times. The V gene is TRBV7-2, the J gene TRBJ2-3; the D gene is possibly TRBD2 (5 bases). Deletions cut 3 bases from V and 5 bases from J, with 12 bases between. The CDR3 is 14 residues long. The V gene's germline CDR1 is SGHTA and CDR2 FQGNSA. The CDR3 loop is CASSLGAVGDTQYF. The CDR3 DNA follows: TGTGCCAGCAGCTTGGGAGCCGTCGGAGATACGCAGTATTTT.

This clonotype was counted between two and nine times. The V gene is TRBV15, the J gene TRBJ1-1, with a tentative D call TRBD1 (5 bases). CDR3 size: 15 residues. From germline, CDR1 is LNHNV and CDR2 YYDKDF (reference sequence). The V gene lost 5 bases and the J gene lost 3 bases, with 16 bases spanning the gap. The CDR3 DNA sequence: TGTGCCACCAGCGCTGACAGAAACCCTTACACTGAAGCTTTCTTT. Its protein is CATSADRNPYTEAFF.

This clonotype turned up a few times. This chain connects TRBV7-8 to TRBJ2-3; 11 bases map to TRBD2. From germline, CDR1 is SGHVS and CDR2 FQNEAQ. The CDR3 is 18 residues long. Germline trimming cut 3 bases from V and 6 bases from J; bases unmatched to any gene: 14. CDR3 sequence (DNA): TGTGCCAGCAGCTTTGTACTAGCGGGGGCAATCTTAGGGGATACGCAGTATTTT. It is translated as CASSFVLAGAILGDTQYF.